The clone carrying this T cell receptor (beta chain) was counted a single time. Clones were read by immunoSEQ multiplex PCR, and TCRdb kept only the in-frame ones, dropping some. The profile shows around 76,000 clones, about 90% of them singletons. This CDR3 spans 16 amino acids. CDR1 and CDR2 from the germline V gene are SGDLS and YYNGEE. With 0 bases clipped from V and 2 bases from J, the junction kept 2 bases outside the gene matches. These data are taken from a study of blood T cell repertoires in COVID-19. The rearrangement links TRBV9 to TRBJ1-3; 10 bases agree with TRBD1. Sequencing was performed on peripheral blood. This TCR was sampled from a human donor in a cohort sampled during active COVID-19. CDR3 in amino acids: CASSVEGTGAGNTIYF. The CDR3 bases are TGTGCCAGCAGCGTAGAAGGGACAGGGGCTGGAAACACCATATATTTT.